The next 5 T cell receptor beta chains were all read from a single sample in a study of T cells after yellow fever vaccination. TCRdb reanalysed the 5' RACE reads using MiXCR and keeps one entry per CDR3 protein. The repertoire has 68,000 or so distinct CDR3 sequences, about 7.8% of them found once; the top ten carry 36%. The sequencing here drew on CD8+ T cells sorted from PBMCs, taken 15 days after the yellow fever booster vaccination. All receptors come from a man aged 30 to 45 who received the YFV17D yellow fever vaccine.

Concerning this clonotype: Just one base apart from a much larger clone, this may be a read error. This chain links TRBV27 with TRBJ2-5; D may be TRBD1 (6 bases). The germline gives CDR1 MNHEY, CDR2 SMNVEV (reference sequence). The CDR3 covers 13 residues. CDR3 in DNA: TGTGCCAGCAGTCCTGGGACACGAGAGGCCCAGTACTTC. Encoded protein: CASSPGTREAQYF.

There are many counts of this clonotype. V and J are TRBV5-1 and TRBJ2-7; D tentatively reads TRBD1 or TRBD2 (5 bases each). This CDR3 has 14 amino acids. The germline V and J ends were trimmed by 2 bases and 2 bases, with 11 bases remaining between them. In germline, CDR1 is SGHRS, CDR2 YFSETQ. CDR3 coding DNA: TGCGCCAGCAGCTTAACCGGGGCCGCCTACGAGCAGTACTTC. Translation: CASSLTGAAYEQYF. The entire variable domain, with the rest obtained from reference TRBV5-1 and TRBJ2-7, is as follows: KAGVTQTPRYLIKTRGQQVTLSCSPISGHRSVSWYQQTPGQGLQFLFEYFSETQRNKGNFPGRFSGRQFSNSRSEMNVSTLELGDSALYLCASSLTGAAYEQYFGPGTRLTVT.

In regard to this clonotype: Since a much larger clone is just one base distant, this may be a read error. The chain uses TRBV20-1 and TRBJ2-7, with TRBD2 matching over 8 bases. CDR1 DFQATT and CDR2 SNEGSKA come from the germline V gene (reference sequence). With 3 bases clipped from V and 3 bases from J, the junction kept 16 bases outside the gene matches. This CDR3 comprises 17 residues. The CDR3 sequence is CSARLGARAGVNYEQYF. The CDR3 region has the DNA TGCAGTGCTAGGCTAGGCGCCCGAGCGGGAGTTAACTACGAGCAGTACTTC.

This clonotype was detected ten times or more. The CDR3 here is CASSQDSSPDTEAFF. The CDR3 DNA follows: TGCGCCAGCAGCCAAGATAGCAGTCCAGACACTGAAGCTTTCTTT. The chain has TRBV4-3 and TRBJ1-1; D gene unclear. The CDR3 contains 15 residues. Germline V gene lookup returns CDR1 LGHNA and CDR2 YSLEER. V shed 0 bases and J shed 3 bases, with 11 bases lying between them.

This clonotype appeared a few times. CDR3 sequence reads: CASSLAPGQGVYEQYF. The CDR3 nucleotides read TGTGCCAGCAGCTTAGCGCCGGGACAGGGAGTATACGAGCAGTACTTC. The chain carries TRBV7-2 and TRBJ2-7; 9 bases are a match to TRBD1. CDR1 is SGHTA, CDR2 FQGNSA, per germline. The CDR3 length is 16 residues. The V and J ends lost 0 bases and 4 bases, in that order; junction bases with no gene match: 7.